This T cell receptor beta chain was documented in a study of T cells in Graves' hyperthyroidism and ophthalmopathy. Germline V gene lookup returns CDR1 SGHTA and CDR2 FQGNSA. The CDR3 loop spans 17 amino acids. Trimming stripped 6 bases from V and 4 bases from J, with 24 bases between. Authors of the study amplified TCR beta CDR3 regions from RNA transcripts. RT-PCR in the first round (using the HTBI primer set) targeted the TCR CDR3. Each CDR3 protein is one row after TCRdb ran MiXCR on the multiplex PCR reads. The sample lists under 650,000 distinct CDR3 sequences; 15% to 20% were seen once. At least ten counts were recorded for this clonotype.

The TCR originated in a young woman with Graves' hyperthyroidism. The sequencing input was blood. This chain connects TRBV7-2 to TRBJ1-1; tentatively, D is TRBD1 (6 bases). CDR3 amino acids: CASSYPGHPKLGTEAFF. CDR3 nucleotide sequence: TGTGCCAGCAGTTATCCGGGACACCCAAAACTAGGCACTGAAGCTTTCTTT.